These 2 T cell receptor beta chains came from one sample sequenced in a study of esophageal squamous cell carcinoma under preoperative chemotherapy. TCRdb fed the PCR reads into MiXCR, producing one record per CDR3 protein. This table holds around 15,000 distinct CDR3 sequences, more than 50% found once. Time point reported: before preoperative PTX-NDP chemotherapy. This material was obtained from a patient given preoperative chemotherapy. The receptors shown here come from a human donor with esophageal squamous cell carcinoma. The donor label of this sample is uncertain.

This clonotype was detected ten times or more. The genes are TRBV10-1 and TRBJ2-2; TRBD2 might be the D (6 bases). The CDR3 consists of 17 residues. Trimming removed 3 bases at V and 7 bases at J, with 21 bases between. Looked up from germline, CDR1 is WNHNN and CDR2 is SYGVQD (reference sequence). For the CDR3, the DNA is TGCGCCAGCAGTGACCTGTCCGGCGGGAAACATGACGGGGAGCTGTTTTTT. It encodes CASSDLSGGKHDGELFF.

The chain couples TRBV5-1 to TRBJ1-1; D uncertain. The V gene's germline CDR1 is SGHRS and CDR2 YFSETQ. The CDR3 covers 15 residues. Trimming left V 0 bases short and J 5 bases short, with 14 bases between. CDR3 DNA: TGCGCCAGCAGCTTGGGCGGAAGGGAAAGAACTGAAGCTTTCTTT. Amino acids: CASSLGGRERTEAFF.